This entry lists 16 T cell receptor beta chains sequenced from one sample in a study of early T cells in non-severe SARS-CoV-2 infection. TCRdb fed the 5' RACE reads into MiXCR, producing one record per CDR3 protein. The sample has fewer than 65,000 distinct CDR3 sequences, 9.5% to 15% seen once. The source material was whole blood. The receptors derive from an adult who was a healthcare worker with PCR-confirmed SARS-CoV-2 infection or an uninfected control (not recorded which).

The sample holds a few counts of this clonotype. The genes are TRBV20-1 and TRBJ2-5, with D tentatively TRBD2 (6 bases). The germline CDR1 and CDR2 sequences are DFQATT and SNEGSKA (reference sequence). There are 15 residues in the CDR3. The V end lost 0 bases, the J end lost 5 bases, and 16 bases lay between the germline ends. The CDR3 sequence: CSARDRRGLDETQYF. CDR3 bases: TGCAGTGCTAGAGATCGTCGGGGGTTGGATGAGACCCAGTACTTC.

This clonotype has at least ten counts. The chain has TRBV19 and TRBJ2-2, with D possibly called TRBD1 or TRBD2 (5 bases each). With 5 bases removed from V and 5 bases from J, the gap between germline ends came to 15 bases. Germline V CDR1 and CDR2: LNHDA, SQIVND (reference sequence). The CDR3 spans 15 residues. CDR3 DNA: TGTGCCAGTAGTTCCGGGACCGCACTAACCGGGGAGCTGTTTTTT. Encoded protein: CASSSGTALTGELFF.

In its sample, this clonotype was seen many times. The rearrangement uses TRBV6-1 and TRBJ1-5; D is uncertain. CDR3 length: 15 amino acids. The germline gives CDR1 MNHNS, CDR2 SASEGT. The ends were cut back, 3 bases at V and 7 bases at J, with 16 bases in the middle. CDR3 loop: CASSDLRKGGQPQHF. The CDR3 DNA reads as TGTGCCAGCAGTGATCTTCGGAAGGGCGGACAGCCCCAGCATTTT.

In this sample, this clonotype turned up a few times. The V call is TRBV4-2, the J call TRBJ1-2; D remains unclear. Trimming took off 1 base at V and 7 bases at J, with 16 bases between the two ends. CDR1 is LGHNA, CDR2 YNFKEQ, per germline. CDR3 length equals 15 residues. The CDR3: CASSQGTNIAGGYTF. The CDR3 DNA reads TGTGCCAGCAGCCAAGGAACGAACATCGCGGGTGGCTACACCTTC.

V and J are TRBV29-1 and TRBJ2-4; no reliable D call. V lost 6 bases and J lost 6, with 18 bases in between. Germline lookup yields CDR1 SQVTM and CDR2 ANQGSEA. The CDR3 totals 14 residues. The chain's CDR3 is CSVPGPSQSNIQYF. The CDR3 DNA follows: TGCAGCGTCCCCGGACCATCCCAATCAAACATTCAGTACTTC.

This clonotype occurred a few times. This chain joins TRBV6-2 or TRBV6-3 and TRBJ2-1; the match to TRBD2 covers 7 bases. The CDR3 runs to 12 residues. V trimming: 10 bases; J trimming: 5 bases; junction bases outside the gene matches: 5. The germline V gene has CDR1 MNHEY and CDR2 SVGEGT. The chain's CDR3 is CAILLANNEQFF. The CDR3 DNA reads as TGTGCCATTTTACTAGCGAACAATGAGCAGTTCTTC.

The V gene is TRBV11-2, the J gene TRBJ2-7; weak D call: TRBD2 (6 bases). Trimming removed 1 base from V and 3 bases from J, with 13 bases in between. This CDR3 has 15 amino acids. CDR1 is SGHAT and CDR2 is FQNNGV in the germline V gene. For the CDR3, the DNA is TGTGCCAGCAGCTTAGGGTCCGGGACTTTCTACGAGCAGTACTTC. It yields the protein CASSLGSGTFYEQYF.

This clonotype was seen a handful of times. V gene TRBV10-3 combines with J gene TRBJ2-1; 7 bases agree with TRBD2. The CDR3 loop spans 16 amino acids. Germline trimming cut 3 bases from V and 0 bases from J; bases unmatched to any gene: 5. Germline-derived CDR1 and CDR2 are ENHRY and SYGVKD. The chain's CDR3 is CAISDQTGGSYNEQFF. Written as DNA, the CDR3 is TGTGCCATCAGTGACCAGACGGGGGGCTCCTACAATGAGCAGTTCTTC.

Ten or more counts support this clonotype. This chain connects TRBV20-1 to TRBJ2-7; 7 nucleotides agree with TRBD1. V dropped 5 bases and J dropped 3; count of bases not matched to a gene: 7. Germline CDR1 DFQATT, CDR2 SNEGSKA (reference sequence). The CDR3 loop spans 13 amino acids. CDR3: CSARQGGLYEQYF. In nucleotides, the CDR3 is TGCAGTGCTCGACAGGGCGGTCTCTACGAGCAGTACTTC.

This clonotype has just a few counts. This chain joins TRBV30 and TRBJ1-4, with a weak D call TRBD1 (6 bases). CDR1 and CDR2 (germline): GTSNPN, SVGIG (reference sequence). V lost 1 base to trimming and J lost 0 bases, with 6 bases between them. The CDR3 consists of 14 residues. CDR3 sequence (DNA): TGTGCCTGGAGTGGGACAGCAACTAATGAAAAACTGTTTTTT. This encodes CAWSGTATNEKLFF.

This clonotype was detected ten times or more. V is TRBV4-3 and J is TRBJ2-1; 9 bases match TRBD2. J was trimmed by 3 bases and V by 0 bases; bases with no gene match: 0. There are 15 residues in the CDR3. From germline, CDR1 is LGHNA and CDR2 YSLEER. The CDR3 region has the DNA TGCGCCAGCAGCCAAGAGCGGGGGGGCTACAATGAGCAGTTCTTC. It yields the protein CASSQERGGYNEQFF.

This clonotype was found many times. The chain links TRBV5-1 to TRBJ1-1; TRBD1 might be the D (6 bases). This CDR3 region has 12 residues. The V gene lost 3 bases and the J gene lost 6 bases, with 9 bases spanning the gap. Germline lookup yields CDR1 SGHRS and CDR2 YFSETQ. CDR3 DNA: TGCGCCAGCAGCTCGCAGGGGTCTGAAGCTTTCTTT. Protein product: CASSSQGSEAFF.

This clonotype was seen a handful of times. The chain carries TRBV5-1 and TRBJ2-5; 10 bases align to TRBD2. The CDR3 sequence is 15 residues long. Trimming removed 4 bases from V and 3 bases from J; junction bases left unmatched: 6. CDR1 SGHRS and CDR2 YFSETQ come from the germline V gene. The chain's CDR3 is CASSPSGGIEETQYF. The CDR3, as DNA: TGCGCCAGCAGCCCTAGCGGGGGAATTGAAGAGACCCAGTACTTC.

In nucleotides, the CDR3 is TGTGCCTGGAGTGTGGGACAGGCCTACAATGAGCAGTTCTTC. Amino acid sequence: CAWSVGQAYNEQFF. V usage is TRBV30 and J usage is TRBJ2-1; 8 bases are a match to TRBD1. V was pared by 0 bases and J by 2 bases, with 0 bases of the junction left unmatched. The CDR3 is 14 residues long. Germline CDR1 is GTSNPN and CDR2 is SVGIG (reference sequence).

This clonotype has a handful of counts. This chain uses TRBV7-9 with TRBJ1-1; D remains ambiguous. Germline V gene sequence: CDR1 SEHNR, CDR2 FQNEAQ (reference sequence). This CDR3 is built from 11 residues. The germline V and J ends were trimmed by 2 bases and 7 bases, with 5 bases remaining between them. The CDR3 region has the DNA TGTGCCAGCAGCTTAATAGGTGAAGCTTTCTTT. Its translation is CASSLIGEAFF.

This chain joins TRBV20-1 and TRBJ2-3; 7 nucleotides match TRBD2. The CDR3 is made up of 15 amino acids. V gave up 5 bases and J gave up 1 base; unmatched junction bases: 9. From germline, CDR1 is DFQATT and CDR2 SNEGSKA (reference sequence). The DNA of the CDR3 is TGCAGTGCTGTAGACGGGGGGTCTGGCACAGATACGCAGTATTTT. As protein: CSAVDGGSGTDTQYF.